Below, one T cell receptor beta chain is given with its context. Original data processing: Estimates of nucleated cell counts were drawn from the amplification of reference gene primers. Clones were sequenced by immunoSEQ multiplex PCR, and TCRdb holds only the in-frame ones, with some missing. V and J calls and clone size are given by that table; D and trimming were obtained from the DNA. The sample includes some 220,000 clones, 80% to 90% of them seen just once. This entry belongs to a study of blood T cell repertoires in COVID-19. For the study at large: Both acute and convalescent COVID-19 samples were obtained from the United States, Italy and Spain.

V dropped 3 bases and J dropped 0; count of bases not matched to a gene: 16. Germline V gene lookup returns CDR1 KGHDR and CDR2 SFDVKD. The CDR3 covers 20 residues. The sequencing input was peripheral blood. The receptor was isolated from a man aged 45-65 years with acute or convalescent COVID-19. The rearrangement uses TRBV24-1 and TRBJ1-5; 7 nucleotides match TRBD1. CDR3 sequence: CATSDLREVDRTYSNQPQHF. CDR3 DNA sequence: TGTGCCACCAGTGATCTCAGGGAAGTGGACAGGACTTATAGCAATCAGCCCCAGCATTTT.